This T cell receptor (beta chain) was sequenced during a study of identical twins. This clonotype has a count of ten or more. TCRdb reprocessed the 5' RACE reads via MiXCR and lists one record per CDR3 protein. The sample lists 450,000 to 650,000 distinct CDR3 sequences; just under 10% were seen once. The same sample was also used in a study of yellow fever vaccine responses in identical twins.

Specimen: PBMCs. The sequence was collected from a woman between 18 and 29 years old in good health.

The CDR3 DNA follows: TGTGCCGCCGAGGGTAGGACGGGAATTTCTGGAAACACCATATATTTT. This codes for CAAEGRTGISGNTIYF. This chain connects TRBV10-3 to TRBJ1-3, with D hard to call. CDR1 ENHRY and CDR2 SYGVKD come from the germline V gene. The CDR3 consists of 16 residues. The ends were cut back, 11 bases at V and 1 base at J, with 21 bases in the middle.